Presented here are 10 T cell receptor beta chains from one specimen sequenced in a study of beta chain features in type 1 diabetes. The study reverse transcribed the entire isolated RNA, so it sequenced expressed TCRB transcripts. The protocol was immunoSEQ multiplex PCR, while the TCRdb copy is restricted to in-frame clones and leaves out a portion. The profile covers roughly 350,000 clones, with roughly 11% appearing a single time and over 0.015% taken by the ten largest. Sequences were obtained from naive CD4+ T cells from blood. These receptors came from a woman under 40 in good health.

The gene calls are TRBV6-6 and TRBJ2-7; 9 bases fit TRBD2. The CDR3 is made up of 15 amino acids. The trim removed 1 base at V and 6 bases at J, leaving 7 bases unmatched. Germline-derived CDR1 and CDR2 are MNHNY and SVGAGI (reference sequence). Written as DNA, the CDR3 is TGTGCCAGCAGTTACTACCGTTCTAGCGGGACCGAGCAGTACTTC. Residues: CASSYYRSSGTEQYF.

This clone has just a few counts. The CDR3 DNA is TGTGCCAGCAGCTTATCGCAAAGTACAATGAACGGCTACACCTTC. Its protein product is CASSLSQSTMNGYTF. This sequence joins TRBV7-2 and TRBJ1-2; D remains unclear. Between the trimmed V and J ends, which lost 2 bases and 8 bases, there was a span of 18 bases. From germline, CDR1 is SGHTA and CDR2 FQGNSA. The length of the CDR3 is 15 residues.

This chain connects TRBV19 to TRBJ2-7, with a tentative D call TRBD1 (5 bases). V lost 8 bases to trimming and J lost 0 bases, with 11 bases between them. CDR3 length: 13 amino acids. Germline V CDR1 and CDR2: LNHDA, SQIVND (reference sequence). The CDR3 here is CASPPTVSYEQYF. DNA of the CDR3: TGTGCCAGTCCACCGACAGTCTCCTACGAGCAGTACTTC.

The V call is TRBV19, the J call TRBJ2-1, with 8 bases lining up with TRBD2. CDR1 is LNHDA, CDR2 SQIVND, per germline (reference sequence). This CDR3 spans 15 amino acids. Trimming removed 8 bases from V and 0 bases from J; junction bases left unmatched: 6. CDR3 in amino acids: CASGPSGSSYNEQFF. The CDR3 coding sequence is TGTGCCAGTGGCCCCAGCGGGAGCTCCTACAATGAGCAGTTCTTC.

This chain links TRBV14 with TRBJ2-7, with TRBD2 matching over 9 bases. CDR3 size: 16 residues. Germline loops: CDR1 SGHDN, CDR2 FVKESK. Trimming cost V 0 bases and J 1 base; bases outside gene matches: 4. CDR3 nucleotide sequence: TGTGCCAGCAGCCAAGATGGGCTAGCGGGGTCCTACGAGCAGTACTTC. It yields the protein CASSQDGLAGSYEQYF.

This clone was detected a few times. V usage is TRBV7-2 and J usage is TRBJ1-1; possible D gene TRBD1, 6 bases. The V gene's germline CDR1 is SGHTA and CDR2 FQGNSA. The CDR3 length is 14 residues. V gave up 5 bases and J gave up 0 bases, with 10 bases separating them. CDR3 loop: CASSTRDMNTEAFF. CDR3 in DNA: TGTGCCAGCAGCACCCGGGACATGAACACTGAAGCTTTCTTT.

The chain joins TRBV7-8 to TRBJ1-1; no clear D. Germline values: CDR1 SGHVS, CDR2 FQNEAQ. The CDR3 spans 16 residues. V was cut by 1 base and J by 2 bases, with 14 bases left in between. CDR3 DNA sequence: TGTGCCAGCAGCTTAGTTAGTGGGAGCTTAAACACTGAAGCTTTCTTT. Translating it yields CASSLVSGSLNTEAFF.

CDR3 residues: CASSSSGNSGINTGELFF. CDR3 in DNA: TGTGCCAGCTCATCGTCAGGGAACAGCGGGATTAACACCGGGGAGCTGTTTTTT. The chain carries TRBV18 and TRBJ2-2; 7 bases agree with TRBD2. The CDR3 totals 18 residues. Germline V lookup: CDR1 KGHSH, CDR2 LQKENI. The J segment lost 2 bases and the V segment lost 5 bases, leaving 14 bases of the junction unmatched.

The J gene is TRBJ2-5, the V gene TRBV6-6; TRBD2 is a possible D gene (6 bases). There are 13 residues in the CDR3. CDR1 is MNHNY, CDR2 SVGAGI, per germline (reference sequence). V lost 6 bases and J lost 7, with 15 bases in between. The chain's CDR3 is CASRGTDVWTQYF. CDR3 DNA: TGTGCCAGCAGAGGGACTGACGTCTGGACCCAGTACTTC.

This clone was detected only a few times. The rearrangement joins TRBV9 to TRBJ2-2; 10 bases agree with TRBD2. This CDR3 region has 18 residues. Germline trimming cut 2 bases from V and 4 bases from J; bases unmatched to any gene: 11. Looked up from germline, CDR1 is SGDLS and CDR2 is YYNGEE. The CDR3 region has the DNA TGTGCCAGCAGCGTGGGAGCTAGCGGGAGATTGAGCACCGGGGAGCTGTTTTTT. It yields the protein CASSVGASGRLSTGELFF.